The 15 T cell receptor beta chains below all came from one sample that was sequenced in a study of shared clonotypes between healthy human individuals. Produced via immunoSEQ multiplex PCR; TCRdb's table is partial and in-frame only. Among some 1,100,000 clones listed, approximately 80% were seen once. The material sequenced was memory CD4+ T cells from PBMCs. Subset reported: CD45RA-negative fraction. All receptors derive from a man aged 18 to 29 in good health. Some clones in this sample may be carry-over from other donors' samples.

This clone was counted between two and nine times. V is TRBV4-2 and J is TRBJ2-7; 12 nucleotides line up with TRBD1. Germline loops: CDR1 LGHNA, CDR2 YNFKEQ. Unmatched junction bases numbered 11, after V lost 5 bases and J lost 6 bases. This CDR3 contains 16 residues. The CDR3 DNA reads TGTGCCAGCAGCAAAAGCCGGGACAGGGGGCGTTTCGAGCAGTACTTC. This codes for CASSKSRDRGRFEQYF.

The chain is built from TRBV30 and TRBJ2-1, with 11 bases that match TRBD2. Trimming took 2 bases from V and 7 from J; bases not matched to a gene: 13. The germline CDR1 and CDR2 sequences are GTSNPN and SVGIG (reference sequence). The CDR3 is made up of 17 amino acids. CDR3 bases: TGTGCCTGGAGTCGCAGTCACGGGACTAGCGGAAGTAATGAGCAGTTCTTC. Residues: CAWSRSHGTSGSNEQFF.

V and J are TRBV30 and TRBJ1-1; a weak D match, TRBD1 (5 bases). Germline V gene data show CDR1 as GTSNPN and CDR2 as SVGIG (reference sequence). Trimming cost V 1 base and J 3 bases, with 12 bases left between them. The CDR3 length is 14 residues. Written as DNA, the CDR3 is TGTGCCTGGAGTGGAACCCTAGGGGACACTGAAGCTTTCTTT. Translating gives CAWSGTLGDTEAFF. The full variable domain, rest sourced from reference TRBV30 and TRBJ1-1, is SQTIHQWPATLVQPVGSPLSLECTVEGTSNPNLYWYRQAAGRGLQLLFYSVGIGQISSEVPQNLSASRPQDRQFILSSKKLLLSDSGFYLCAWSGTLGDTEAFFGQGTRLTVV.

This clone was counted once. The chain couples TRBV18 to TRBJ2-7; D might be TRBD1 (6 bases). Germline CDR1 KGHSH, CDR2 LQKENI. V was cut by 6 bases and J by 0 bases, with 18 bases left in between. The CDR3 loop spans 16 amino acids. Written as DNA, the CDR3 is TGTGCCAGCTCCCAGACAGGCCTCGAGAACTCCTACGAGCAGTACTTC. Its protein is CASSQTGLENSYEQYF. Filled out from reference TRBV18 and TRBJ2-7, the complete variable domain reads NAGVMQNPRHLVRRRGQEARLRCSPMKGHSHVYWYRQLPEEGLKFMVYLQKENIIDESGMPKERFSAEFPKEGPSILRIQQVVRGDSAAYFCASSQTGLENSYEQYFGPGTRLTVT.

The V call is TRBV6-1, the J call TRBJ2-5; perhaps TRBD1 as D (5 bases). From germline, CDR1 is MNHNS and CDR2 SASEGT. V lost 6 bases, J lost 5 bases, and 16 bases lay in between. This CDR3 has 14 residues. This CDR3 reads CASSLSVRAETQYF. CDR3 sequence (DNA): TGTGCCAGCAGCCTCTCCGTCAGGGCGGAGACCCAGTACTTC.

The genes are TRBV2 and TRBJ2-3, with a tentative D call TRBD2 (5 bases). This CDR3 is built from 14 residues. Trimming shortened V by 4 bases and J by 4 bases, and 12 bases separated the two germline ends. Germline loops: CDR1 SNHLY, CDR2 FYNNEI. The CDR3 region is CASSVLASSDTQYF. CDR3 bases: TGTGCCAGCAGTGTTCTGGCTAGCTCAGATACGCAGTATTTT.

This clone was counted ten times or more. The J gene is TRBJ1-1, the V gene TRBV28, with D possibly TRBD1 on 5 matching bases. Germline values: CDR1 MDHEN, CDR2 SYDVKM. V gave up 5 bases and J gave up 4 bases, with 17 bases separating them. The CDR3 covers 15 residues. DNA for the CDR3: TGTGCCAGCAGTGACCCCGGGGGGTTGGGCACTGAAGCTTTCTTT. This gives the protein CASSDPGGLGTEAFF. The whole variable domain, remainder taken from reference TRBV28 and TRBJ1-1, is DVKVTQSSRYLVKRTGEKVFLECVQDMDHENMFWYRQDPGLGLRLIYFSYDVKMKEKGDIPEGYSVSREKKERFSLILESASTNQTSMYLCASSDPGGLGTEAFFGQGTRLTVV.

This chain connects TRBV5-1 to TRBJ2-1; D unresolved. This CDR3 is 14 amino acids long. V was pared by 4 bases and J by 3 bases, with 11 bases between. Germline loops: CDR1 SGHRS, CDR2 YFSETQ. In DNA form, the CDR3 reads TGCGCCAGCAGCCAAGACCCGGGCTACAATGAGCAGTTCTTC. It yields the protein CASSQDPGYNEQFF. The full variable domain, completed using reference TRBV5-1 and TRBJ2-1, is KAGVTQTPRYLIKTRGQQVTLSCSPISGHRSVSWYQQTPGQGLQFLFEYFSETQRNKGNFPGRFSGRQFSNSRSEMNVSTLELGDSALYLCASSQDPGYNEQFFGPGTRLTVL.

The chain combines TRBV5-4 with TRBJ1-1; tentative D call: TRBD1 (5 bases). Trimming shortened V by 4 bases and J by 1 base, and 8 bases separated the two germline ends. Germline values: CDR1 SGHNT, CDR2 YYREEE (reference sequence). The CDR3 extends over 13 amino acids. The CDR3 DNA sequence: TGTGCCAGCAGCGTCGACAGGAACACTGAAGCTTTCTTT. Protein sequence: CASSVDRNTEAFF. Variable domain in full (rest from reference TRBV5-4 and TRBJ1-1): ETGVTQSPTHLIKTRGQQVTLRCSSQSGHNTVSWYQQALGQGPQFIFQYYREEENGRGNFPPRFSGLQFPNYSSELNVNALELDDSALYLCASSVDRNTEAFFGQGTRLTVV.

The chain carries TRBV18 and TRBJ2-7, with 10 nucleotides matching TRBD2. The CDR3 length is 18 residues. The J segment lost 3 bases and the V segment lost 3 bases, leaving 14 bases of the junction unmatched. From germline, CDR1 is KGHSH and CDR2 LQKENI. The CDR3 DNA follows: TGTGCCAGCTCACCGATCTTGGGAACTAGCGGGGTACACTACGAGCAGTACTTC. This translates into CASSPILGTSGVHYEQYF.

The chain carries TRBV19 and TRBJ2-1, with D possibly being TRBD2 (6 bases). This CDR3 contains 18 residues. Germline CDR1 and CDR2: LNHDA and SQIVND (reference sequence). V lost 0 bases and J lost 0, with 15 bases in between. The CDR3 nucleotides are TGTGCCAGTAGTATAGATCGGGCGGCGGGAAGCTCCTACAATGAGCAGTTCTTC. Protein product: CASSIDRAAGSSYNEQFF. The variable domain in full, with the rest retrieved from reference TRBV19 and TRBJ2-1, is DGGITQSPKYLFRKEGQNVTLSCEQNLNHDAMYWYRQDPGQGLRLIYYSQIVNDFQKGDIAEGYSVSREKKESFPLTVTSAQKNPTAFYLCASSIDRAAGSSYNEQFFGPGTRLTVL.

The rearrangement uses TRBV7-2 and TRBJ2-5, with TRBD1 as a possible D gene (6 bases). Trimming removed 4 bases at V and 5 bases at J, with 11 bases between. CDR3 size: 13 residues. Germline CDR1 is SGHTA and CDR2 is FQGNSA. The CDR3 DNA follows: TGTGCCAGCAGCTACCACAGGGTGGAGACCCAGTACTTC. Residues: CASSYHRVETQYF.

The chain couples TRBV28 to TRBJ2-1; no definite D call. Trimming cost V 1 base and J 4 bases, with 8 bases left between them. CDR1 MDHEN and CDR2 SYDVKM come from the germline V gene. The CDR3 contains 14 residues. In nucleotides, the CDR3 is TGTGCCAGCAGTTTATTAGTAGGGTACAATGAGCAGTTCTTC. Residues: CASSLLVGYNEQFF. The whole variable domain, remainder taken from reference TRBV28 and TRBJ2-1, is DVKVTQSSRYLVKRTGEKVFLECVQDMDHENMFWYRQDPGLGLRLIYFSYDVKMKEKGDIPEGYSVSREKKERFSLILESASTNQTSMYLCASSLLVGYNEQFFGPGTRLTVL.

This clone was found once. The genes are TRBV5-8 and TRBJ2-7; 9 bases fit TRBD1. The CDR3 covers 16 residues. Trimming cost V 4 bases and J 0 bases; bases outside gene matches: 8. CDR1 is SGHTS and CDR2 is YDEGEE in the germline V gene. CDR3 DNA: TGTGCCAGCAGCGAGCTACAGGGGGCTTTCTCCTACGAGCAGTACTTC. This gives the protein CASSELQGAFSYEQYF.

The J gene is TRBJ1-4, the V gene TRBV28; D is possibly TRBD1 (6 bases). V was clipped by 8 bases and J by 0 bases, with 16 bases between them. Germline lookup yields CDR1 MDHEN and CDR2 SYDVKM. The CDR3 is 16 residues long. CDR3 residues: CASRDIFSPTNEKLFF. The CDR3 nucleotides are TGTGCCAGCCGGGACATCTTTTCACCAACTAATGAAAAACTGTTTTTT. The full variable domain, completed using reference TRBV28 and TRBJ1-4, is DVKVTQSSRYLVKRTGEKVFLECVQDMDHENMFWYRQDPGLGLRLIYFSYDVKMKEKGDIPEGYSVSREKKERFSLILESASTNQTSMYLCASRDIFSPTNEKLFFGSGTQLSVL.